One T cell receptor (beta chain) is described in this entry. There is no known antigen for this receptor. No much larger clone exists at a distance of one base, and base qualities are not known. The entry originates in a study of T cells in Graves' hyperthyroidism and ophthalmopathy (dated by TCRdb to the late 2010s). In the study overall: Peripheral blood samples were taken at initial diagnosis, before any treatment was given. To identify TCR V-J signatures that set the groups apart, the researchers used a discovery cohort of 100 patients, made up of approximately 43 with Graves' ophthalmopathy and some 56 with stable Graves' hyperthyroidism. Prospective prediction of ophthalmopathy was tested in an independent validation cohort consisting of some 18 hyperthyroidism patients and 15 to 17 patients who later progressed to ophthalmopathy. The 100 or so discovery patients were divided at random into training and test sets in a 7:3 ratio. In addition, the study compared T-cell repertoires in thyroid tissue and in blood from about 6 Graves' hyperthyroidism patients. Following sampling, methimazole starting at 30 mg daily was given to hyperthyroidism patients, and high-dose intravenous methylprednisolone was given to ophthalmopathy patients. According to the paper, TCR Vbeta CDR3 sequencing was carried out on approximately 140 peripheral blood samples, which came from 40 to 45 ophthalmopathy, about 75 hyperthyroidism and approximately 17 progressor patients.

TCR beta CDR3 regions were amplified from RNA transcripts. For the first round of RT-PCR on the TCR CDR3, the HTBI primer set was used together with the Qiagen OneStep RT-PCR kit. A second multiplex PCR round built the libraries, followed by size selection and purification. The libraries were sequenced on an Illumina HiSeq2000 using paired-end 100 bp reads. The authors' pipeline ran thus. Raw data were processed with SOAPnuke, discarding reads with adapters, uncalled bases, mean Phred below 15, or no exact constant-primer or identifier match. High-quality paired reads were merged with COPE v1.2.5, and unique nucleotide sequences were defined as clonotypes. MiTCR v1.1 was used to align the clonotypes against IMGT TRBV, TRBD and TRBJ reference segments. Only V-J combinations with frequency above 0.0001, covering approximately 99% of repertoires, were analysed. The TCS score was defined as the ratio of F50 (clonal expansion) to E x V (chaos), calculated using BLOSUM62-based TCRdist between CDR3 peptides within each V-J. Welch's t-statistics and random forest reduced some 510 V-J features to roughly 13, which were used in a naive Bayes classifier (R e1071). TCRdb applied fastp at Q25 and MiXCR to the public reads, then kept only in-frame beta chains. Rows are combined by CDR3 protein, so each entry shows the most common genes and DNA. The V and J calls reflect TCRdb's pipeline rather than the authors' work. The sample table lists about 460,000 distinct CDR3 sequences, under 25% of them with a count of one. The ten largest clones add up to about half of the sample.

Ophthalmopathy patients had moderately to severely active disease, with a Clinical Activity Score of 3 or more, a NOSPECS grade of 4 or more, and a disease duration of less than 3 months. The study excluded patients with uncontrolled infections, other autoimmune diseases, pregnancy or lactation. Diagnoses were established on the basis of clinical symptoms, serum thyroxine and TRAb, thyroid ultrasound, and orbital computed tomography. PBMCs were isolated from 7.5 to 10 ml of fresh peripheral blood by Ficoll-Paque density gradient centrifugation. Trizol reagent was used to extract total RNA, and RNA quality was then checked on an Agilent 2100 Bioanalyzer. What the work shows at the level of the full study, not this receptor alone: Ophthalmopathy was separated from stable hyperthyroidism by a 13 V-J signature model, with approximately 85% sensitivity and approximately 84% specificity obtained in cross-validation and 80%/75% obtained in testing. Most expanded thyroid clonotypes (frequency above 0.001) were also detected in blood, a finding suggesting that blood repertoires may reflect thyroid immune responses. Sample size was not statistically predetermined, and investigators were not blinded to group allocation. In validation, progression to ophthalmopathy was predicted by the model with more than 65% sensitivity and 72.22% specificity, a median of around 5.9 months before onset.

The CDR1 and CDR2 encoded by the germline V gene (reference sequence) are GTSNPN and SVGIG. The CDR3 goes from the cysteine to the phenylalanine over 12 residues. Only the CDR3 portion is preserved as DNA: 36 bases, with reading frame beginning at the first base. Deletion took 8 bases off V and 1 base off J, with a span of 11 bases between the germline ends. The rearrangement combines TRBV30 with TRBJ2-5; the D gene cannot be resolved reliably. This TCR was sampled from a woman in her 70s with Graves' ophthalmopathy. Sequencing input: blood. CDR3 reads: CARRTGQETQYF. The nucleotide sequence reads TGTGCCCGCCGGACGGGCCAAGAGACCCAGTACTTC. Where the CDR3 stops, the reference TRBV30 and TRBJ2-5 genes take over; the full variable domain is SQTIHQWPATLVQPVGSPLSLECTVEGTSNPNLYWYRQAAGRGLQLLFYSVGIGQISSEVPQNLSASRPQDRQFILSSKKLLLSDSGFYLCARRTGQETQYFGPGTRLLVL.